Sequencing of this T cell receptor (beta chain) was carried out in a study of OX40 agonist ivuxolimab in advanced cancers. Study overall: Of mixed ages from about 23 to 85 and averaging roughly 66 years, the group was around 78% male. Study-level results: Dose levels from 0.1 to 3.0 mg/kg saw CD4+ and CD8+ blood T cells expand clonally by week 6. Averaged across samples, CD8+ T cells carried more expanded clones than CD4+ did.

Turning to this clone: Its specificity is not known.

Repertoires were generated with immunoSEQ multiplex PCR, while TCRdb's copy carries only in-frame clones and drops some. The sample contains roughly 70,000 clones, about 91% of which appear only once. Germline lookup yields CDR1 SGHNT and CDR2 YYREEE (reference sequence). This CDR3 has 15 residues. The V and J ends lost 0 bases and 5 bases respectively, with 14 bases between them. Sequences were derived from CD4+ or CD8+ T cells sorted from blood, sampled in a trial of the OX40 agonist ivuxolimab. The clonotype originates from an adult with an advanced solid tumor such as melanoma, head and neck, liver or kidney cancer. The genes are TRBV5-4 and TRBJ1-1, with D possibly TRBD1 on 5 matching bases. CDR3 sequence: CASSLASAGRTEAFF. The CDR3 DNA follows: TGTGCCAGCAGCTTGGCCTCGGCAGGGAGAACTGAAGCTTTCTTT.